The rows below give T cell receptor beta chains drawn from one sample of a study of T cell repertoires in cytomegalovirus infection. MiXCR was run by TCRdb on the reads, yielding one entry per CDR3 protein. The sample yields roughly 990,000 distinct CDR3 sequences, approximately 32% seen once. Antigens of these TCRs are unknown. Sequences were derived from cultured CD8+ T cells from PBMCs, sampled from culture after CMV antigen stimulation. The source is a human donor in good health (CMV status not recorded). Some clones in this sample may be carry-over from other donors' samples. The CDR3 runs from the conserved cysteine through the conserved F or W. The D gene is left open where the match is weak. Size is stated for part of the rows, as once, few or many counts, or as a class when the clone is expanded.

abundance	j_gene	d_gene	v_gene	CDR3nt	CDR3aa
few	TRBJ2-1	.	TRBV7-7	TGTGCTAGCAGCTTAGTAGTGAGCTCCTACAATGAGCAGTTCTTC	CASSLVVSSYNEQFF
.	TRBJ2-7	TRBD2	TRBV4-2	TGTGCCAGCAGCCCTAGCGGGGGGGGCAACGAGCAGTACTTC	CASSPSGGGNEQYF
.	TRBJ1-1	.	TRBV7-6	TGTGCCAGCGATATGGGGGTGGGCACTGAAGCTTTCTTT	CASDMGVGTEAFF
.	TRBJ1-1	.	TRBV9	TGTGCCAGCAGCGTAGTAACGGGTCAGAACACTGAAGCTTTCTTT	CASSVVTGQNTEAFF
many	TRBJ2-1	.	TRBV7-2	TGTGCCAGCAGCCCATGGGTGGACAATGAGCAGTTCTTC	CASSPWVDNEQFF
many	TRBJ2-3	.	TRBV7-9	TGTGCCAGCAGCCCAGAGAGGGATTCCACAGATACGCAGTATTTT	CASSPERDSTDTQYF
few	TRBJ2-2	.	TRBV6-6	TGTGCCAGCAGTGTCAGTGCCGCAATTGGATATTCCGGGGAGCTGTTTTTT	CASSVSAAIGYSGELFF
.	TRBJ2-5	.	TRBV6-6	TGTGCCAGCGAGCAAACGGAGACCCAGTACTTC	CASEQTETQYF
many	TRBJ1-1	.	TRBV7-6	TGTGCCAGCAGCTCCTTCAACACTGAAGCTTTCTTT	CASSSFNTEAFF
few	TRBJ2-5	TRBD1	TRBV12-3/TRBV12-4	TGTGCCAGCAGTCCAGACAGGGGCCCGGAGACCCAGTACTTC	CASSPDRGPETQYF
.	TRBJ1-5	.	TRBV28	TGTGCCAGCAGCGATCCGGGGGTGAGCAATCAGCCCCAGCATTTT	CASSDPGVSNQPQHF
.	TRBJ2-1	.	TRBV5-6	TGTGCCAGCAGCTTGGCCAATCCCTACAATGAGCAGTTCTTC	CASSLANPYNEQFF
.	TRBJ2-7	TRBD2	TRBV19	TGTGCCAGTAGTGACACACTAGCGGGGGGATCTTACGAGCAGTACTTC	CASSDTLAGGSYEQYF
.	TRBJ2-3	TRBD2	TRBV7-3	TGTGCCAGCAGCAGTGTGAGCGGGGGGCTGGCAGATACGCAGTATTTT	CASSSVSGGLADTQYF
.	TRBJ2-1	TRBD2	TRBV25-1	TGTGCCAACAGTGCCGGGGGACTAGCGGGCCCCGAGGGCAATGAGCAGTTCTTC	CANSAGGLAGPEGNEQFF
.	TRBJ2-5	.	TRBV7-9	TGTGCCAGCAGCTTACGCCAGGGTTACCAAGAGACCCAGTACTTC	CASSLRQGYQETQYF
few	TRBJ2-2	.	TRBV11-2	TGTGCCAGCAGCTCGAAGTGGACCGGGGAGCTGTTTTTT	CASSSKWTGELFF
few	TRBJ1-4	.	TRBV7-6	TGTGCCAGCAGCAGACCCGGGGCTAATGAAAAACTGTTTTTT	CASSRPGANEKLFF
many	TRBJ1-2	.	TRBV7-8	TGTGCCAGCACCCCGGTCCGCTATGGCTACACCTTC	CASTPVRYGYTF
.	TRBJ1-1	.	TRBV6-2/TRBV6-3	TGTGCCAGCTCTGGATGGGCCCCTAGCGCTGAAGCTTTCTTT	CASSGWAPSAEAFF
once	TRBJ2-1	TRBD2	TRBV14	TGTGCCAGCAGCCAAGAATTAGCGGGGCGTTTAATAGGGAATGAGCAGTTCTTC	CASSQELAGRLIGNEQFF
.	TRBJ1-2	TRBD1	TRBV6-2/TRBV6-3	TGTGCCAGCAGTTTCGTCTTCGACAGGGAGTATGGCTACACCTTC	CASSFVFDREYGYTF
once	TRBJ2-7	.	TRBV7-9	TGTGCCAGCAGCTTAGCCCCAGGGGACTCCTACGAGCAGTACTTC	CASSLAPGDSYEQYF
few	TRBJ1-2	.	TRBV4-1	TGCGCCAGCAGCCAAGATACAGGCTACTATGGCTACACCTTC	CASSQDTGYYGYTF
few	TRBJ2-7	TRBD1	TRBV7-8	TGTGCCAGCAGCTTAGGGGACAGGGTCCCCTACGAGCAGTACTTC	CASSLGDRVPYEQYF
few	TRBJ1-5	.	TRBV15	TGTGCCACCAGCAGGGGAGGAATGGGCCAGCCCCAGCATTTT	CATSRGGMGQPQHF
few	TRBJ1-5	TRBD1	TRBV19	TGTGCCAGTAGTATAGCCGTACAGGGGGCCGTCAATCAGCCCCAGCATTTT	CASSIAVQGAVNQPQHF
.	TRBJ1-1	.	TRBV19	TGTGCCAGTAGTATTAGCCAGGGCAGCCTGAACACTGAAGCTTTCTTT	CASSISQGSLNTEAFF
.	TRBJ1-2	.	TRBV6-5	TGTGCCAGCAGTTACAATTTCCAATTCTATGGCTACACCTTC	CASSYNFQFYGYTF
.	TRBJ2-7	.	TRBV5-1	TGCGCCAGCAGCTTTGCGGTTGATTCCTACGAGCAGTACTTC	CASSFAVDSYEQYF
.	TRBJ2-7	.	TRBV7-9	TGTGCCATCCCCGGGAATTCCTACGAGCAGTACTTC	CAIPGNSYEQYF
.	TRBJ1-2	.	TRBV15	TGTGCCACCAGCAGAGACCTAACGGGGGATGGCTACACCTTC	CATSRDLTGDGYTF
few	TRBJ1-6	TRBD1	TRBV7-9	TGTGCCAGCAGCGTCACCGGGACAGTTAATTCACCCCTCCACTTT	CASSVTGTVNSPLHF
.	TRBJ2-2	.	TRBV12-5	TGTGCTAGTGGTTTGGTATTGGTACGGGGGCAAAACACCGGGGAGCTGTTTTTT	CASGLVLVRGQNTGELFF
many	TRBJ2-2	.	TRBV4-3	TGCGCCAGCAGCCGAAAGATACAGGGACCGAACACCGGGGAGCTGTTTTTT	CASSRKIQGPNTGELFF
few	TRBJ2-4	.	TRBV15	TGTGCCACCAGCAAGGGTAACGCGAGGAAGACAGGGAGGAAAAACATTCAGTACTTC	CATSKGNARKTGRKNIQYF
few	TRBJ2-2	.	TRBV29-1	TGCAGCGCCATATACGGGGAGCTGTTTTTT	CSAIYGELFF
.	TRBJ1-1	.	TRBV29-1	TGCAGCGTTCCGGTGAACACTGAAGCTTTCTTT	CSVPVNTEAFF
.	TRBJ2-5	.	TRBV6-1	TGTGCCAGCGAGGAGGAGACCCAGTACTTC	CASEEETQYF
few	TRBJ1-4	.	TRBV19	TGTGCCAGTAGTCAAGGAGCACGAGGAGAACTGTTTTTT	CASSQGARGELFF
.	TRBJ1-6	.	TRBV13	TGTGCCAGCAGCTCCGGGACTGAAAATAATTCACCCCTCCACTTT	CASSSGTENNSPLHF
.	TRBJ2-7	TRBD1	TRBV11-2	TGTGCCAGCAGCCTGGGACAGTGGATTTACGAGCAGTACTTC	CASSLGQWIYEQYF
few	TRBJ2-3	TRBD2	TRBV7-9	TGTGCCAGCAGCCGAATTCGGGGGGGCACAGATACGCAGTATTTT	CASSRIRGGTDTQYF
.	TRBJ1-1	.	TRBV4-1	TGCGCCAGCAGCCAAGGGGCAATTGAAGCTTTCTTT	CASSQGAIEAFF
few	TRBJ1-5	.	TRBV7-8	TGTGCCAGCAGCTTACTACGGAATCAGCCCCAGCATTTT	CASSLLRNQPQHF
few	TRBJ2-1	TRBD2	TRBV7-6	TGTGCCAGCAGCCCTAGACGTAGCGGGGGTTACAATGAGCAGTTCTTC	CASSPRRSGGYNEQFF
once	TRBJ2-1	TRBD2	TRBV7-6	TGTGCCAGCAGCGGGGCCGGGACTAGCGGGGGCCTGAGCTCCTACAATGAGCAGTTCTTC	CASSGAGTSGGLSSYNEQFF
many	TRBJ2-4	.	TRBV7-2	TGTGCCAGCAACAGTCCCCGGGGAGTAAACATTCAGTACTTC	CASNSPRGVNIQYF
.	TRBJ1-2	.	TRBV7-9	TGTGCCAGCAGCAGCGCGGGACGGGACAACTATGGCTACACCTTC	CASSSAGRDNYGYTF
few	TRBJ1-5	.	TRBV6-1	TGTGCCAGCAGTTCCCAGCCAGGGCCTGGCAATCAGCCCCAGCATTTT	CASSSQPGPGNQPQHF
many	TRBJ1-6	.	TRBV7-9	TGTGCCAGCAGCCCGGACGGCACTTTCAGGGACTCACCCCTCCACTTT	CASSPDGTFRDSPLHF
.	TRBJ1-6	.	TRBV10-3	TGTGCCATCAGTAGGGGGTTGGATTCACCCCTCCACTTT	CAISRGLDSPLHF
.	TRBJ1-1	.	TRBV6-8	TGTGCCAGCAGTTACTGGGACGGGAACACTGAAGCTTTCTTT	CASSYWDGNTEAFF